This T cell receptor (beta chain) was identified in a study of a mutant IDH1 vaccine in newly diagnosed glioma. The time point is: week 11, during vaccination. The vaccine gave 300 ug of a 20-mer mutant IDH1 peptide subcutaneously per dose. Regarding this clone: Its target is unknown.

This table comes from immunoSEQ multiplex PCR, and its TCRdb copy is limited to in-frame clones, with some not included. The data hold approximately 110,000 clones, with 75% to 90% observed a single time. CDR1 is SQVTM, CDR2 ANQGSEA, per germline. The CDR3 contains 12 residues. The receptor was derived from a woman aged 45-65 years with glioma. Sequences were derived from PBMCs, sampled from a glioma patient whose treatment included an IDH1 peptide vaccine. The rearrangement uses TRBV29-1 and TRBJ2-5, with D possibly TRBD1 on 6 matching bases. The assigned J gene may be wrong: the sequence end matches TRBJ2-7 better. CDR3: CSATGQSYEQYF. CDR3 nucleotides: TGCAGCGCCACCGGACAGTCCTACGAGCAGTACTTC.